The 13 T cell receptor beta chains listed next were all sequenced from one sample in a study of tumor-infiltrating lymphocytes in glioblastoma multiforme (dated by TCRdb to the late 2010s). Sequenced using an Illumina HiSeq 2500. A modified ARM-PCR protocol with multiple V-beta primers and a C-beta primer was used to build TCRB libraries from RNA via three nested multiplex PCR rounds. The raw public data were reprocessed by TCRdb itself: fastp quality trimming at Q25, MiXCR clonotype calling, in-frame beta chains only. Rows matching on CDR3 protein sequence are summarized as one entry with the most common DNA and genes. The sample table lists around 13,000 distinct CDR3 sequences, approximately 70% of them with a count of one. The ten top clones hold over 25% of the sample. The sequenced sample was brain tumor tissue. These receptors came from a male donor with glioblastoma.

A few counts support this clonotype. A much larger clonotype is one base distant, so this may be a read error. Lacking the conserved final phenylalanine or tryptophan, this CDR3 likely reflects a read error. This rearrangement joins TRBV29-1 to TRBJ2-1; TRBD2 aligns across 9 bases. The junction had 4 bases not matched to a gene; V was cut back by 3 bases and J by 4 bases. The CDR3 contains 14 residues. The germline V gene has CDR1 SQVTM and CDR2 ANQGSEA. The CDR3 sequence is CSVDGLAGYNEQFS. The CDR3 nucleotides are TGCAGCGTTGATGGGCTAGCGGGATACAATGAGCAGTTCTCC.

The rearrangement uses TRBV6-1 and TRBJ2-3; 8 bases map to TRBD1. CDR1 and CDR2 (germline): MNHNS, SASEGT. CDR3 length equals 18 residues. The V gene end was trimmed by 6 bases and the J gene end by 2 bases; junction bases not matched to a gene: 16. This CDR3 reads CASRDRSFRDRHTDTQYF. The CDR3 nucleotides are TGTGCCAGCAGAGACCGTTCCTTTCGGGACAGGCACACAGATACGCAGTATTTT.

This clonotype was observed a single time. V usage is TRBV12-3 or TRBV12-4 and J usage is TRBJ2-5, with 7 bases fitting TRBD2. V was clipped by 5 bases and J by 6 bases; unmatched bases: 24. The CDR3 runs to 19 residues. The CDR3 sequence: CASSLGASGAPFASKTQYF. The CDR3 DNA follows: TGTGCCAGCAGTCTAGGGGCTAGCGGAGCCCCCTTTGCGTCGAAGACCCAGTACTTC.

Concerning this clonotype itself: Mismatch with germline at one junction end may stem from a read error. The chain recombines TRBV11-2 with TRBJ2-2, with D maybe TRBD2 (7 bases). CDR1 is SGHAT and CDR2 is FQNNGV in the germline V gene. The CDR3 extends over 15 amino acids. CDR3 DNA sequence: TGTGCCAGCAGCCCCTGGACGGGGGGCAGAGGGGGGCTGTTTTTT. Its protein is CASSPWTGGRGGLFF.

This clonotype appeared once. CDR3 amino acids: CANQNLASGVSPLHF. DNA of the CDR3: TGCGCCAACCAAAACCTGGCATCTGGGGTTTCGCCACTCCACTTT. This rearrangement joins TRBV4-1 to TRBJ1-6; D gene ambiguous. The CDR3 sequence is 15 residues long. Germline V CDR1 and CDR2: MGHRA, YSYEKL. V lost 10 bases and J 16 bases, leaving 29 bases between the germline ends.

There are a few counts of this clonotype. A much larger clonotype is one base distant, so this may be a read error. The rearrangement links TRBV11-2 to TRBJ2-1, with D possibly matching TRBD2 (6 bases). Trimming left V 6 bases short and J 6 bases short, with 12 bases between. This CDR3 region has 13 residues. The germline CDR1 and CDR2 sequences are SGHAT and FQNNGV. The CDR3 DNA is TGTGCCAGCAGGGTGGGGGGACGCAATGAGCAGTTCTTC. Translation: CASRVGGRNEQFF. The full variable domain, rest sourced from reference TRBV11-2 and TRBJ2-1, is EAGVAQSPRYKIIEKRQSVAFWCNPISGHATLYWYQQILGQGPKLLIQFQNNGVVDDSQLPKDRFSAERLKGVDSTLKIQPAKLEDSAVYLCASRVGGRNEQFFGPGTRLTVL.

As concerns this clonotype: Because it lacks the conserved phenylalanine or tryptophan at the end, this CDR3 is likely a read error. V and J are TRBV4-1 and TRBJ1-1; D uncertain. Per germline, CDR1 MGHRA and CDR2 YSYEKL. V dropped 3 bases and J dropped 5 bases, with 10 bases sitting between them. The CDR3 contains 13 residues. The CDR3 loop is CASSQEISTEAFI. The CDR3 DNA reads TGCGCCAGCAGCCAGGAGATTTCGACTGAAGCTTTCATC.

This clonotype has more than one count but fewer than ten. The V call is TRBV13, the J call TRBJ2-7; D not certain. Germline CDR1 and CDR2: PRHDT and FYEKMQ (reference sequence). This CDR3 has 14 residues. Deletions cut 5 bases from V and 0 bases from J, with 11 bases between. CDR3 bases: TGTGCCAGCAGCCCAACAGAGATCTCCTACGAGCAGTACTTC. Protein product: CASSPTEISYEQYF.

J is TRBJ2-5 and V is TRBV10-1; D is unclear. Germline V lookup: CDR1 WNHNN, CDR2 SYGVQD (reference sequence). CDR3 length: 13 residues. V was shortened by 3 bases and J by 4 bases, with 9 bases between the two germline ends. CDR3 sequence reads: CASSDTKAETQYF. DNA for the CDR3: TGCGCCAGCAGTGATACCAAAGCAGAGACCCAGTACTTC.

This clonotype was seen at least ten times. The rearrangement joins TRBV5-1 to TRBJ2-7; TRBD2 matches at 10 bases. CDR1 SGHRS and CDR2 YFSETQ come from the germline V gene. Trimming removed 2 bases from V and 7 bases from J; junction bases left unmatched: 9. The CDR3 consists of 15 residues. CDR3 sequence (DNA): TGCGCCAGCAGCTTCTCGGGCCTAGCGGGAGATGAGCAGTACTTC. Protein sequence: CASSFSGLAGDEQYF.

Turning to this clonotype: The CDR3 carries no conserved terminal phenylalanine or tryptophan, so it likely arises from a read error. V is TRBV6-6 and J is TRBJ2-2; 7 nucleotides align to TRBD2. Germline V gene sequence: CDR1 MNHNY, CDR2 SVGAGI (reference sequence). This CDR3 comprises 15 residues. V was clipped by 4 bases and J by 5 bases; unmatched bases: 7. CDR3 sequence (DNA): TGTGCCAGCAGTTTCGGGGGGTGTATTACCGGGGAGCTGTTTTTG. Its protein product is CASSFGGCITGELFL.

This chain uses TRBV4-3 with TRBJ1-1, with D uncertain. The ends were cut back, 0 bases at V and 4 bases at J, with 12 bases in the middle. Germline assignment: CDR1 LGHNA and CDR2 YSLEER. The CDR3 contains 15 residues. The CDR3 loop is CASSQEFGELTEAFF. The CDR3 coding sequence is TGCGCCAGCAGCCAAGAATTCGGTGAACTCACTGAAGCTTTCTTT.

This clonotype was counted once. For the CDR3, the DNA is TGTGCCAGCAGTTTCGGGGATTCACCCCTCCACTTT. Residues: CASSFGDSPLHF. V is TRBV12-3 or TRBV12-4 and J is TRBJ1-6, with D unclear. Trimming removed 3 bases at V and 8 bases at J, with 5 bases between. This CDR3 comprises 12 residues.